The T cell receptor (beta chain) described here comes from a study of cytomegalovirus exposure and HLA in healthy donors. Study-wide background: An early data release held tens of millions of unique TCRs from HLA-typed donors. Findings and limits, study-wide: Upon later analysis, TCR association rates were observed to vary by HLA locus, being highest for DRB1 and lowest for HLA-C. The authors enumerated over 150 TCR beta chains as linked to cytomegalovirus. Earlier results showed most TCR beta V segments being productive about 90% or about 30% of the time.

The CDR3 length is 14 residues. V lost 6 bases and J 5 bases, leaving 16 bases between the germline ends. The germline CDR1 and CDR2 sequences are MNHEY and SVGAGI. Details on this clone: Antigen: not known.

The PCR contained 60 Vbeta and 13 Jbeta primers. Sequencing used immunoSEQ multiplex PCR; TCRdb keeps in-frame clones, though not all of them. The sample lists approximately 150,000 clones, about three quarters occurring once. The rearrangement joins TRBV6-5 to TRBJ1-2; TRBD1 is a possible D gene (6 bases). Material for sequencing was PBMCs. This clonotype was obtained from a woman in her 30s in good health and CMV-seronegative. This chain's CDR3 is CASRSQGGRYGYTF. The CDR3 nucleotides read TGTGCCAGCAGGTCACAGGGAGGGCGGTATGGCTACACCTTC.